These 13 T cell receptor beta chains came from one sample sequenced in a study of CD8 T cells in ankylosing spondylitis (dated by TCRdb to the late 2010s). The investigation overall reported the following: Blood from ankylosing spondylitis patients appeared to be characterized by a TCR beta motif made up of several highly homologous amino acid variants.

No antigen has been assigned to these receptors. Libraries were prepared through 5' RACE. Instrument on record: Illumina HiSeq 2500. TCRdb took the public reads, trimmed them with fastp at Q25, ran MiXCR for clone calling and kept in-frame beta chains. Each entry merges the rows of one CDR3 protein and shows their most common DNA and genes. A total of about 220,000 distinct CDR3 sequences appear in this sample, around 16% of them only once. In total, the top ten clones hold roughly 43% of the sample. The sequenced material came from blood, either unsorted or a sorted T cell fraction (not recorded which). These TCRs come from a male donor with ankylosing spondylitis.

The chain carries TRBV2 and TRBJ2-7; perhaps TRBD2 as D (6 bases). The V gene lost 2 bases and the J gene lost 0 bases, with 11 bases spanning the gap. The CDR3 spans 15 residues. CDR1 SNHLY and CDR2 FYNNEI come from the germline V gene. The CDR3 nucleotides read TGTGCCAGCAGTGAATCCCCTAGCGACTCCTACGAGCAGTACTTC. Amino acid sequence: CASSESPSDSYEQYF.

The gene calls are TRBV12-5 and TRBJ2-7, with 9 bases aligning to TRBD1. Germline-derived CDR1 and CDR2 are LGHNT and FRNRAP. This CDR3 region has 14 residues. The ends lost 7 bases at V and 3 bases at J; junction bases unmatched: 7. In nucleotides, the CDR3 is TGTGCTAGTGACGGGACAGGGCGTTTCTACGAGCAGTACTTC. Its protein product is CASDGTGRFYEQYF.

J is TRBJ2-1 and V is TRBV7-2, with D perhaps TRBD2 (6 bases). The CDR3 runs 15 residues. V gave up 0 bases and J gave up 2 bases, with 8 bases separating them. The germline V gene has CDR1 SGHTA and CDR2 FQGNSA. DNA for the CDR3: TGTGCCAGCAGCTTAGCGCGGGGACCCTACAATGAGCAGTTCTTC. It specifies CASSLARGPYNEQFF.

This chain uses TRBV4-1 with TRBJ2-7; D unresolved. Trimming removed 0 bases at V and 0 bases at J, with 9 bases between. The CDR3 totals 15 residues. Per germline, CDR1 MGHRA and CDR2 YSYEKL. Here the CDR3 reads CASSQDGQPSYEQYF. The CDR3 nucleotides read TGCGCCAGCAGCCAAGATGGGCAGCCCTCCTACGAGCAGTACTTC.

The gene calls are TRBV30 and TRBJ1-1, with D maybe TRBD1 (5 bases). Germline V lookup: CDR1 GTSNPN, CDR2 SVGIG (reference sequence). This CDR3 has 13 residues. V was pared by 6 bases and J by 1 base, with 12 bases between. This chain's CDR3 is CACWTNENTEAFF. The CDR3 DNA is TGTGCCTGTTGGACAAACGAGAACACTGAAGCTTTCTTT. The variable domain in full, with the rest retrieved from reference TRBV30 and TRBJ1-1, is SQTIHQWPATLVQPVGSPLSLECTVEGTSNPNLYWYRQAAGRGLQLLFYSVGIGQISSEVPQNLSASRPQDRQFILSSKKLLLSDSGFYLCACWTNENTEAFFGQGTRLTVV.

This clonotype has a handful of counts. The chain employs TRBV9 and TRBJ2-1, with 14 bases aligning to TRBD2. This CDR3 has 16 amino acids. The germline V gene has CDR1 SGDLS and CDR2 YYNGEE. V dropped 6 bases and J dropped 2; count of bases not matched to a gene: 4. This chain's CDR3 is CASTGTSGGTYNEQFF. The CDR3 DNA sequence: TGTGCCAGCACCGGGACTAGCGGGGGAACCTACAATGAGCAGTTCTTC. Using reference TRBV9 and TRBJ2-1 for the parts outside the CDR3, the full variable domain is DSGVTQTPKHLITATGQRVTLRCSPRSGDLSVYWYQQSLDQGLQFLIQYYNGEERAKGNILERFSAQQFPDLHSELNLSSLELGDSALYFCASTGTSGGTYNEQFFGPGTRLTVL.

The chain is built from TRBV12-3 or TRBV12-4 and TRBJ1-2; 8 nucleotides agree with TRBD1. The CDR3 covers 18 residues. After removal of 5 bases from V and 4 bases from J, the junction contained 18 bases not matched to a gene. The CDR3 DNA reads TGTGCCAGCAGTAACACCGACAGGGGAAAAGGCCCTACCTATGGCTACACCTTC. Its protein is CASSNTDRGKGPTYGYTF.

This clonotype was detected ten times or more. The chain is built from TRBV20-1 and TRBJ2-1; TRBD1 is a possible D gene (6 bases). The CDR3 is 14 amino acids. Germline V gene data show CDR1 as DFQATT and CDR2 as SNEGSKA (reference sequence). V was pared by 2 bases and J by 0 bases, with 8 bases between. CDR3 residues: CSARRGGSYNEQFF. CDR3 DNA: TGCAGTGCTAGAAGAGGGGGCTCCTACAATGAGCAGTTCTTC.

This rearrangement joins TRBV6-1 to TRBJ2-7, with a weak D call TRBD1 (5 bases). The V gene lost 6 bases and the J gene lost 0 bases, with 15 bases spanning the gap. CDR1 and CDR2 from the germline V gene are MNHNS and SASEGT. The CDR3 covers 15 residues. The CDR3 spells CASSVRQTSSYEQYF. DNA of the CDR3: TGTGCCAGCAGCGTCCGACAGACGAGCTCCTACGAGCAGTACTTC.

This clonotype was found a few times. This rearrangement joins TRBV7-2 to TRBJ2-1; 8 bases are shared with TRBD2. This CDR3 comprises 14 residues. Trimming removed 6 bases from V and 4 bases from J; junction bases left unmatched: 5. Germline-derived CDR1 and CDR2 are SGHTA and FQGNSA. In nucleotides, the CDR3 is TGTGCCAGCAGGGAGGTAGCGGGGTACAATGAGCAGTTCTTC. This encodes CASREVAGYNEQFF.

In this sample, this clonotype turned up many times. The chain's CDR3 is CASSQAENEQFF. The CDR3, as DNA: TGTGCCAGCAGCCAAGCTGAAAATGAGCAGTTCTTC. The V gene is TRBV4-2, the J gene TRBJ2-1; no firm D call. Trimming took 1 base from V and 7 from J, leaving 5 bases between them. This CDR3 is built from 12 residues. Per germline, CDR1 LGHNA and CDR2 YNFKEQ.

This clonotype occurred many times. This sequence joins TRBV3-1 and TRBJ2-1; D gene ambiguous. The CDR3 consists of 13 residues. The germline V gene encodes CDR1 LGHDT and CDR2 YNNKEL (reference sequence). Trimming shortened V by 3 bases and J by 1 base, and 4 bases separated the two germline ends. This CDR3 is CASSQGSYNEQFF. Written as DNA, the CDR3 is TGTGCCAGCAGCCAGGGGTCCTACAATGAGCAGTTCTTC.

The genes are TRBV10-3 and TRBJ1-3; D not certain. This CDR3 spans 12 amino acids. Per the germline V gene, CDR1 is ENHRY and CDR2 is SYGVKD. Trimming shortened V by 3 bases and J by 3 bases, and 3 bases separated the two germline ends. CDR3 DNA sequence: TGTGCCATCAGTGATTATGGAAACACCATATATTTT. It specifies CAISDYGNTIYF.